Shown below are 11 T cell receptor beta chains from a single sample sequenced in a study of cytomegalovirus exposure and HLA in healthy donors. PCR primers comprised 60 Vbeta and 13 Jbeta primers. Only in-frame clones appear in the TCRdb table, and some are missing; sequencing was by immunoSEQ multiplex PCR. The table records more than 75,000 clones, approximately 75% of them present only once. The sample comprised PBMCs. Receptors were obtained from a woman in her 40s in good health and CMV-seronegative.

The J gene is TRBJ1-2, the V gene TRBV30, with 7 nucleotides matching TRBD1. There are 15 residues in the CDR3. The germline CDR1 and CDR2 sequences are GTSNPN and SVGIG (reference sequence). Trimming cost V 3 bases and J 2 bases; bases outside gene matches: 9. CDR3 amino acids: CAWRTAKGQNYGYTF. The CDR3 bases are TGTGCCTGGAGGACAGCCAAGGGACAGAACTATGGCTACACCTTC.

The gene calls are TRBV5-1 and TRBJ1-1; 8 bases align to TRBD1. Germline values: CDR1 SGHRS, CDR2 YFSETQ. This CDR3 spans 15 amino acids. Germline trimming cut 0 bases from V and 4 bases from J; bases unmatched to any gene: 5. The CDR3 DNA is TGCGCCAGCAGCTTGGATGGACAGGGATCCACTGAAGCTTTCTTT. It yields the protein CASSLDGQGSTEAFF.

This clone was seen only a few times. The J gene is TRBJ1-5, the V gene TRBV2; the match to TRBD1 covers 9 bases. From germline, CDR1 is SNHLY and CDR2 FYNNEI. The CDR3 runs 16 residues. The junction had 7 bases not matched to a gene; V was cut back by 5 bases and J by 2 bases. This CDR3 reads CASSRQGEVGNQPQHF. CDR3 coding DNA: TGTGCCAGCAGTAGACAGGGGGAAGTAGGCAATCAGCCCCAGCATTTT.

This chain uses TRBV4-3 with TRBJ2-5; 8 positions agree with TRBD1. V shed 0 bases, J shed 2 bases, and the junction held 2 bases outside the gene matches. The CDR3 contains 15 residues. CDR1 LGHNA and CDR2 YSLEER come from the germline V gene. The CDR3 loop reads CASSQDYRGQETQYF. The CDR3 DNA reads TGCGCCAGCAGCCAAGATTACAGGGGGCAAGAGACCCAGTACTTC.

The chain is built from TRBV15 and TRBJ2-7; TRBD1 matches at 8 bases. The CDR3 sequence is 16 residues long. Losses at the gene ends were 0 bases for V and 7 bases for J; bases not matched to a gene: 11. In germline, CDR1 is LNHNV, CDR2 YYDKDF (reference sequence). For the CDR3, the DNA is TGTGCCACCAGCAGAGACAGGAACCCAACAGGGGGTGAGCAGTACTTC. This translates into CATSRDRNPTGGEQYF. The variable domain in full, completed from reference TRBV15 and TRBJ2-7, reads DAMVIQNPRYQVTQFGKPVTLSCSQTLNHNVMYWYQQKSSQAPKLLFHYYDKDFNNEADTPDNFQSRRPNTSFCFLDIRSPGLGDTAMYLCATSRDRNPTGGEQYFGPGTRLTVT.

The V call is TRBV7-8, the J call TRBJ2-7, with a tentative D call TRBD2 (5 bases). The germline CDR1 and CDR2 sequences are SGHVS and FQNEAQ. The CDR3 consists of 13 residues. V lost 3 bases, J lost 6 bases, and 12 bases lay in between. Here the CDR3 reads CASSLDFVAEQYF. The CDR3 coding sequence is TGTGCCAGCAGCTTGGACTTTGTGGCCGAGCAGTACTTC. The full variable domain, in which reference TRBV7-8 and TRBJ2-7 provide the parts outside the CDR3, is GAGVSQSPRYKVAKRGQDVALRCDPISGHVSLFWYQQALGQGPEFLTYFQNEAQLDKSGLPSDRFFAERPEGSVSTLKIQRTQQEDSAVYLCASSLDFVAEQYFGPGTRLTVT.

V usage is TRBV2 and J usage is TRBJ1-6; tentatively, D is TRBD1 (5 bases). Trimming removed 4 bases at V and 0 bases at J, with 10 bases between. The CDR3 has 16 amino acids. CDR1 SNHLY and CDR2 FYNNEI come from the germline V gene. CDR3 residues: CASSVRGSSYNSPLHF. As DNA, the CDR3 is TGTGCCAGCAGTGTGCGGGGGAGCTCCTATAATTCACCCCTCCACTTT. Drawing the rest from reference TRBV2 and TRBJ1-6, the complete variable domain is EPEVTQTPSHQVTQMGQEVILRCVPISNHLYFYWYRQILGQKVEFLVSFYNNEISEKSEIFDDQFSVERPDGSNFTLKIRSTKLEDSAMYFCASSVRGSSYNSPLHFGNGTRLTVT.

The chain joins TRBV10-3 to TRBJ2-3, with D maybe TRBD2 (6 bases). The germline V gene encodes CDR1 ENHRY and CDR2 SYGVKD. This CDR3 contains 15 residues. Trimming shortened V by 4 bases and J by 4 bases, and 15 bases separated the two germline ends. The CDR3 loop is CAISGGARGADTQYF. CDR3 nucleotides: TGTGCCATCAGTGGGGGTGCGCGGGGTGCAGATACGCAGTATTTT.

This clone was seen more than once but under ten times. The chain is built from TRBV19 and TRBJ1-5; 7 nucleotides match TRBD1. The CDR3 has 15 residues. With V trimmed by 3 bases and J by 3 bases, 5 bases remained unmatched. Germline V gene data show CDR1 as LNHDA and CDR2 as SQIVND (reference sequence). The CDR3 is CASSIRTGDNQPQHF. The CDR3 DNA reads as TGTGCCAGTAGTATTCGAACAGGGGACAATCAGCCCCAGCATTTT.

The rearrangement uses TRBV9 and TRBJ1-1; TRBD1 aligns across 7 bases. V gave up 0 bases and J gave up 7 bases; unmatched junction bases: 9. CDR1 is SGDLS and CDR2 is YYNGEE in the germline V gene. This CDR3 spans 15 amino acids. CDR3 protein: CASSVGSGGPFEAFF. The CDR3 DNA follows: TGTGCCAGCAGCGTAGGGTCAGGGGGGCCTTTTGAAGCTTTCTTT. Together with reference TRBV9 and TRBJ1-1, the CDR3 gives the full variable domain: DSGVTQTPKHLITATGQRVTLRCSPRSGDLSVYWYQQSLDQGLQFLIQYYNGEERAKGNILERFSAQQFPDLHSELNLSSLELGDSALYFCASSVGSGGPFEAFFGQGTRLTVV.

The chain links TRBV27 to TRBJ2-2; D remains unclear. V lost 5 bases and J lost 6, with 4 bases in between. The CDR3 extends over 11 amino acids. Germline V gene sequence: CDR1 MNHEY, CDR2 SMNVEV (reference sequence). The CDR3 is CASSLSGELFF. The DNA of the CDR3 is TGTGCCAGCAGTCTCTCCGGGGAGCTGTTTTTT.